This T cell receptor (beta chain) derives from a study of blood T cell repertoires in COVID-19. At the level of the study: The United States, Italy and Spain were the sources of the acute and convalescent COVID-19 samples.

In the original workflow: Amplifying reference gene primers gave estimates of nucleated cell counts. Using immunoSEQ multiplex PCR, the repertoire was profiled, and TCRdb retains in-frame clones only, with some absent. V and J calls and clone size come straight from that table; D and trimming were deduced from the DNA. The sample has fewer than 350,000 clones, 85% seen once. Trimming removed 1 base from V and 4 bases from J; junction bases left unmatched: 4. Germline-derived CDR1 and CDR2 are MGHRA and YSYEKL. The CDR3 spans 15 residues. Donors were grouped by their self-reported clinical history. Individuals in the exposed group had encountered a COVID-19 case within 2 weeks preceding study entry.

This receptor was taken from a woman aged 25 to 39 who had been exposed to COVID-19. The chain recombines TRBV4-1 with TRBJ1-5; 7 bases are shared with TRBD1. Sequencing was done on a sample of PBMCs or T cells enriched from blood (not recorded which). CDR3 sequence (DNA): TGCGCCAGCAGCCAAGGAGACAGGGTGAATCAGCCCCAGCATTTT. It specifies CASSQGDRVNQPQHF.